The entry that follows covers one TCR beta chain sequence. Its antigen is still unknown. The record originates from a study of Ad26.COV2.S vaccination and SARS-CoV-2 variants. General study findings and limits: Vaccine and placebo recipients had similar non-spike TCR breadth. Spike-specific CD8+ and CD4+ T cell responses reportedly showed substantial breadth after vaccination.

The sample's treatment: some 19 received Ad26.COV2.S at low or high dose, single or two shots; 5 received placebo; per-sample allocation not given. Samples were taken on day 63 after the first vaccine or placebo injection. Germline V gene data show CDR1 as SGHTS and CDR2 as YDEGEE. After removal of 0 bases from V and 2 bases from J, the junction contained 2 bases not matched to a gene. This CDR3 contains 15 residues. The table came from immunoSEQ multiplex PCR; TCRdb's copy has only in-frame clones and leaves some out. The table has about 350,000 clones, about 88% seen once; the top ten hold roughly 10%.

This chain joins TRBV5-8 and TRBJ2-1; 7 bases map to TRBD2. The TCR was taken from a person between 18 and 60 years old who received the Ad26.COV2.S COVID-19 vaccine or a placebo. This sample comprised peripheral blood, obtained in a trial of Ad26.COV2.S vaccine versus placebo. CDR3 region: CASSLEGRAYNEQFF. For the CDR3, the DNA is TGTGCCAGCAGCTTGGAAGGGAGGGCCTACAATGAGCAGTTCTTC.